Sequencing of this TCR beta chain was carried out in a study of cytomegalovirus exposure and HLA in healthy donors (dated 2017 in TCRdb). In the study overall: According to a later analysis, one platform produced both the 120 validation repertoires and the roughly 650 repertoires of the first cohort. The study aimed to test whether signatures of past pathogen exposure could be identified by cataloging public T cell receptors. Along with the approximately 620-subject first cohort, a separate validation cohort of over 90 different subjects was used. To predict cytomegalovirus infection status, the study combined high-throughput TCR immunosequencing, statistical association of individual TCRs with disease status, and machine learning. The paper as a whole reports these results and caveats: A later analysis lacked HLA typing for the validation cohort, so it scored co-occurrence in that cohort across all 110 or so repertoires. Cytomegalovirus status was reported to be diagnosed by the classifier with high specificity and sensitivity in both the original and validation cohorts. The authors suggested that the approach could potentially be generalized to other disease states and immunological phenotypes. While some public TCRs were present in many individuals, most TCR sequences turned up only very rarely across donors. In vitro tests confirmed that a few of the cytomegalovirus-associated TCR beta chains recognize cytomegalovirus antigens. In a later analysis, TCRs clustered in the first cohort were found to also tend to co-occur in the approximately 120 validation repertoires, with 85% to 95% of cluster scores above 0. A total of 150 to 200 TCR beta chains were listed by the study as associated with cytomegalovirus.

The library was made by the immunoSEQ multiplex PCR assay. The original pipeline was this. A statistical classification framework was built for diagnosing cytomegalovirus status from the catalog of TCR beta chain sequences. TCRdb took this table from immuneACCESS and kept in-frame rearrangements with V and J called. Such tables lack part of the clones; where checked against another copy, unresolved V genes explain under half of the gap, and the rest is unexplained. V and J calls and clone size are copied from that table; D and trimming were computed from the DNA. In this sample the table shows 130,000 to 150,000 clones, 85% to 90% of which occur a single time. Roughly 6.4% of the sample goes to the ten largest clones. This clone was found a few times. Its antigen is currently not known. No base-level quality is on record; no much larger clone is a single base apart. Separate from the approximately 670-subject first cohort, the validation cohort of more than 90 subjects was the group to which the donors belonged.

CDR1 MGHRA and CDR2 YSYEKL are derived from the germline V gene. V loses 0 bases, J loses 4 bases, and the germline ends lie 6 bases apart. The CDR3 holds 13 amino acids from the cysteine to the phenylalanine. The CDR3 DNA has 39 bases and is translated from base 1. This receptor was identified in a woman in her twenties or thirties in good health and CMV-seropositive. Material for sequencing was PBMCs. The rearrangement combines TRBV4-1 with TRBJ1-2; matching of 5 bases hints at TRBD1 as the D gene. The DNA is TGCGCCAGCAGCCAAGACAGGGCCTATGGCTACACCTTC. The resulting protein is CASSQDRAYGYTF.